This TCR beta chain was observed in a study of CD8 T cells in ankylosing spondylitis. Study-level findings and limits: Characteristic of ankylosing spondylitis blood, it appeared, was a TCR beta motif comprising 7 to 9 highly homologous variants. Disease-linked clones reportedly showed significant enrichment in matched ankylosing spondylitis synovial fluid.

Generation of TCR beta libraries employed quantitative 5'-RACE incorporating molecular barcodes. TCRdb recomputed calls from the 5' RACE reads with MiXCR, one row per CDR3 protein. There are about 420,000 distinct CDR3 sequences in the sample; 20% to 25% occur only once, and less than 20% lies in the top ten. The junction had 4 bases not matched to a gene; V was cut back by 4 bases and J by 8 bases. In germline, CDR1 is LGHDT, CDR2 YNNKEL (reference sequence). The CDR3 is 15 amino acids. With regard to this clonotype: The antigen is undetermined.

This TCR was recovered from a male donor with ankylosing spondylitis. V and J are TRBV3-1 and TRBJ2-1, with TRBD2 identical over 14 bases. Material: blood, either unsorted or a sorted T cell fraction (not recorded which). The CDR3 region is CASSLGTSGSDEQFF. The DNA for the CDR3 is TGTGCCAGCAGCCTCGGGACTAGCGGGAGTGATGAGCAGTTCTTC.